Sequencing of this T cell receptor beta chain was carried out in a study of cytomegalovirus exposure and HLA in healthy donors. Points from the study as a whole: Serostatus for CMV was the only available immune exposure information. A missense DCLRE1C variant was associated with V- and J-gene trimming of TCR beta chains in a later analysis, and an independent cohort replicated the association.

Germline assignment: CDR1 MNHNS and CDR2 SASEGT. The CDR3 extends over 13 amino acids. Trimming shortened V by 7 bases and J by 4 bases, and 13 bases separated the two germline ends. Vbeta (60) and Jbeta (13) primers were used in the PCR. Here immunoSEQ multiplex PCR was the method, and the copy in TCRdb shows in-frame clones only, minus some. This sample has over 100,000 clones, with 50% to 65% found just once. A remark on this clone: The antigen remains undetermined.

V gene TRBV6-1 combines with J gene TRBJ1-2; TRBD1 might be the D (6 bases). The TCR was taken from a man aged 35 to 55 in good health and CMV-seropositive. The source material was PBMCs. In DNA, the CDR3 is TGTGCCAGCAACCCGGACAGACGCTATGGCTACACCTTC. This encodes CASNPDRRYGYTF.